This entry describes one TCR beta chain. This clone has a single count. Its antigen is unknown. It has no much larger one-base neighbor in the sample; base qualities were not kept. These data originate in a study of OX40 agonist ivuxolimab in advanced cancers. Looking at the study overall: Ivuxolimab, which targeted the costimulatory receptor OX40 (CD134), was an agonistic, fully human IgG2 monoclonal antibody. Intravenous ivuxolimab was administered to patients every 2 weeks at six dose levels: 0.01, 0.1, 0.3, 1.5, 3 and 10 mg/kg. Among the approximately 54 dose-escalation patients, approximately 20 had hepatocellular carcinoma, roughly 15 melanoma, 9 renal cell carcinoma and 9 head and neck cancer. The dose-escalation cohort was roughly 87% male with a mean age of about 60 years, ranging from roughly 20 to 85. Prior anti-PD-1, anti-PD-L1 or anti-CTLA-4 therapy was permitted, and checkpoint inhibitors had been received by about 36% of dose-escalation patients. Partial responses were achieved by three dose-escalation patients, of whom one had hepatocellular carcinoma and two had cutaneous melanoma. The purpose of peripheral TCRbeta sequencing was to test whether ivuxolimab changed TCR sequence diversity and led to clonal T-cell expansion. The monotherapy dose-escalation portion (N ≈ 57 patients) of the phase I ivuxolimab trial is reported in the paper.

Overall study results and their limits: After ivuxolimab, expanded clones were on average more numerous among CD8+ T cells than among CD4+ T cells. In partial responders in the 0.1-3.0 mg/kg groups, normalized peripheral clonal expansion was found to be among the lowest, especially among CD8+ T cells. Low levels of normalized T-cell clonal expansion were also shown by some nonresponding patients. The antigen specificity of the clonally expanded peripheral T cells was not determined. At doses of 0.1 to 3.0 mg/kg, clonal expansion of both CD4+ and CD8+ blood T cells was observed from baseline to week 6.

The trial excluded patients who had a history of autoimmune disease or were on systemic immunosuppression. Peripheral blood for TCR sequencing was collected from all dose cohorts at baseline, on cycle 4 day 1, and on cycle 7 day 1. The samples were taken from a phase I, first-in-human, multicenter, open-label dose-escalation trial of ivuxolimab. Adults with locally advanced or metastatic melanoma, renal cell carcinoma, hepatocellular carcinoma or head and neck squamous cell carcinoma were enrolled in the trial. CD4+ and CD8+ T cells were sorted separately from peripheral blood before TCR sequencing. Genomic DNA was isolated from the sorted cells so that the TCRbeta CDR3 region could be sequenced. The immunoSEQ Assay was used for sequencing of TCRbeta CDR3 regions. Drawn from immuneACCESS, this table holds only the in-frame rearrangements with V and J called that TCRdb kept. Clones are partly lost; checked studies trace under half to an unresolved V gene and leave the rest unexplained. This sample lists more than 75,000 clones; roughly four fifths were detected once. Roughly 5.2% of the sample lies in the top ten.

V is trimmed back by 6 bases and J by 3 bases, and the junction contains 4 bases that no gene match accounts for. CDR1 and CDR2, looked up from the germline V gene (reference sequence), are LNHDA and SQIVND. The CDR3 numbers 13 residues from cysteine through phenylalanine. Just the 39-base CDR3 DNA is kept, in frame starting at base 1. The material was CD4+ or CD8+ T cells sorted from blood, obtained in a trial of the OX40 agonist ivuxolimab. This TCR derives from an adult with an advanced solid tumor such as melanoma, head and neck, liver or kidney cancer. The rearranged segments are TRBV19 and TRBJ2-7; 8 central nucleotides agree with TRBD1. At the DNA level, the sequence is TGTGCCAGTAGCTGGACAGGGAGCTACGAGCAGTACTTC. This yields the protein CASSWTGSYEQYF.